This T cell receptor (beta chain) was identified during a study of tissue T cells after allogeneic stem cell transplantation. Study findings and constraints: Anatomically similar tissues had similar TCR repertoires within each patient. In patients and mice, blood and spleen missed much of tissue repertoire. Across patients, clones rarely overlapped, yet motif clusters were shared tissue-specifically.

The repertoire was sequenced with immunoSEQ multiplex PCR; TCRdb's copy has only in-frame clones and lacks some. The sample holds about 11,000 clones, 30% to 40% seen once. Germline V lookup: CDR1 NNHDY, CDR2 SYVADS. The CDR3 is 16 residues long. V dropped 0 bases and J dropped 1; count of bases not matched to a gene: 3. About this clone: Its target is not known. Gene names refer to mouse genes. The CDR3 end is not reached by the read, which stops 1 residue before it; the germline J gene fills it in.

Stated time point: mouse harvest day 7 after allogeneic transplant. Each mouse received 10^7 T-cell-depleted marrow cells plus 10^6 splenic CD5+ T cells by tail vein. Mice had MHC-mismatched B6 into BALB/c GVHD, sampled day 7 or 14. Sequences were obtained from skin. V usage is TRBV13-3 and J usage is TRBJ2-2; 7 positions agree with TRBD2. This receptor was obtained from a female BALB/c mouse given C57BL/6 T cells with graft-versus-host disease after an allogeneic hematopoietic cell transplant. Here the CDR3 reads CASSDAAGGNTGQLYF. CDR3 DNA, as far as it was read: TGTGCCAGCAGTGATGCGGCTGGGGGAAACACCGGGCAGCTCTAC.